The rows below give T cell receptor beta chains drawn from one sample of a study of blood T cells in healthy people across ages. From the 5' RACE reads, TCRdb called clonotypes with MiXCR, one entry per CDR3 protein. The data contain about 1,400,000 distinct CDR3 sequences, roughly 40% of them seen just once; the ten biggest clones take up 6.5% to 10%. The sequenced sample was blood. The source of these receptors is a woman aged 18 to 35 in good health. Each CDR3 is given with its conserved first and last residue. The D gene is left open where the match is weak. Clone size is given for some rows only: seen once, a few or many times, or a class if the clone is expanded.

j_call d_call v_call clone_size cdr3_aa cdr3_nt
TRBJ1-2 NA TRBV2 few CASRVQAFGYGYTF TGTGCCAGCAGAGTACAGGCCTTCGGGTATGGCTACACCTTC
TRBJ2-7 TRBD2 TRBV20-1 NA CSAFGGGTASYEQYF TGCAGTGCTTTCGGGGGAGGGACCGCATCCTACGAGCAGTACTTC
TRBJ2-2 TRBD2 TRBV7-2 NA CTSSLLIAGGLSGELFF TGTACCAGCAGCTTATTGATAGCGGGAGGGCTCTCCGGGGAGCTGTTTTTT
TRBJ2-1 NA TRBV5-1 NA CASRIRDSQSGEQFF TGCGCCAGCAGAATCCGGGACTCCCAGTCGGGTGAGCAGTTCTTC
TRBJ2-4 NA TRBV10-3 NA CAISPWTQSPPAKNIQYF TGTGCCATCAGCCCCTGGACCCAGAGCCCTCCTGCCAAAAACATTCAGTACTTC
TRBJ1-2 NA TRBV6-1 few CASSELGRFVGYTF TGTGCCAGCAGTGAATTGGGACGGTTCGTCGGCTACACCTTC
TRBJ2-1 TRBD2 TRBV5-6 NA CASSPVTSGAYNEQFF TGTGCCAGCAGCCCCGTTACTAGCGGGGCTTACAATGAGCAGTTCTTC
TRBJ2-7 TRBD1 TRBV12-3/TRBV12-4 few CASSFIADRETYEQYF TGTGCCAGCAGTTTCATAGCGGACAGGGAAACCTACGAGCAGTACTTC
TRBJ2-5 TRBD1 TRBV18 few CASSPGQYGIGETQYF TGTGCCAGCTCACCGGGACAGTATGGTATCGGAGAGACCCAGTACTTC
TRBJ2-3 NA TRBV29-1 few CSGEVATDTQYF TGCAGCGGGGAGGTAGCCACAGATACGCAGTATTTT
TRBJ2-3 NA TRBV18 NA CASSFPGPGMGGTQYF TGTGCCAGCTCATTTCCGGGACCGGGAATGGGGGGAACGCAGTATTTT
TRBJ2-7 NA TRBV20-1 NA CSARPRVAPVDSYNEQYF TGCAGTGCTAGACCCAGGGTGGCACCAGTCGACTCCTACAATGAGCAGTACTTC
TRBJ2-3 TRBD2 TRBV20-1 NA CSAAPVAGGRETQYF TGCAGTGCCGCCCCCGTAGCGGGGGGCCGTGAGACGCAGTATTTT
TRBJ2-1 TRBD1 TRBV14 NA CASSPGTGGARPNNEQFF TGTGCCAGCAGCCCCGGGACAGGGGGGGCCAGACCAAACAATGAGCAGTTCTTC
TRBJ2-5 NA TRBV7-2 once CASSPPHYNEQYF TGTGCCAGCAGCCCCCCTCATTACAATGAGCAGTACTTC
TRBJ2-2 TRBD1 TRBV5-6 NA CASSPAGTGSGELFF TGTGCCAGCAGCCCGGCCGGGACAGGGTCCGGGGAGCTGTTTTTT
TRBJ2-7 NA TRBV11-2 few CASSLARAALYEQYF TGTGCCAGCAGCTTAGCACGGGCAGCCCTCTACGAGCAGTACTTC
TRBJ2-7 TRBD1 TRBV20-1 few CSATDRVDEQYF TGCAGTGCTACGGACAGGGTGGACGAGCAGTACTTC
TRBJ1-5 TRBD1 TRBV2 many CASRPGQHSNQPQHF TGTGCCAGCAGGCCGGGACAGCACAGCAATCAGCCCCAGCATTTT
TRBJ2-5 NA TRBV7-9 NA CASSLGSRTAQYF TGTGCCAGCAGCTTGGGCTCCCGCACGGCCCAGTACTTC
TRBJ2-5 TRBD2 TRBV12-5 NA CASALSGGAETQYF TGTGCTAGTGCCCTTAGCGGGGGGGCAGAGACCCAGTACTTC
TRBJ1-6 NA TRBV9 many CASSVAGKDSPLHF TGTGCCAGCAGCGTAGCGGGGAAGGATTCACCCCTCCACTTT
TRBJ1-6 TRBD1 TRBV11-2 few CASSRNRQGNSPLHF TGTGCCAGCAGCCGAAATCGACAGGGTAATTCACCCCTCCACTTT
TRBJ2-7 NA TRBV4-2 NA CASSQDGGRGSCEQYF TGTGCCAGCAGCCAAGATGGGGGGCGCGGGTCGTGCGAGCAGTACTTC
TRBJ2-7 TRBD2 TRBV5-1 NA CASSLAEFYNEQYF TGCGCCAGCAGCCTAGCGGAGTTCTACAATGAGCAGTACTTC
TRBJ2-7 TRBD2 TRBV7-2 NA CASSLSMDRLAGGRDYEQYF TGTGCCAGCAGCTTATCTATGGATCGGCTAGCGGGAGGACGGGACTACGAGCAGTACTTC
TRBJ2-3 TRBD2 TRBV3-1 NA CASSHPGTSADTQYF TGTGCCAGCAGCCACCCCGGGACTAGCGCAGATACGCAGTATTTT
TRBJ2-1 TRBD1 TRBV29-1 few CSVSTGQGANEQFF TGCAGCGTTAGTACGGGACAGGGGGCGAATGAGCAGTTCTTC
TRBJ2-7 NA TRBV5-1 NA CASSSGEAQGEQYF TGCGCCAGCAGCTCCGGAGAAGCGCAGGGCGAGCAGTACTTC
TRBJ2-3 NA TRBV10-1 NA CAGSRSTDTQYF TGCGCCGGCAGTAGAAGCACAGATACGCAGTATTTT
TRBJ2-7 TRBD2 TRBV12-3/TRBV12-4 many CASSHLAGGPLYEQYF TGTGCCAGCAGTCACCTAGCGGGGGGCCCCCTCTACGAGCAGTACTTC
TRBJ2-4 TRBD2 TRBV12-3/TRBV12-4 NA CASSPYMGGGLSEQYF TGTGCCAGCAGTCCCTACATGGGGGGGGGTTTGAGTGAGCAGTACTTC
TRBJ2-5 NA TRBV6-1 NA CASSEGRWETQYF TGTGCCAGCAGTGAAGGACGATGGGAGACCCAGTACTTC
TRBJ2-6 NA TRBV12-5 few CASGLGAPGANVLTF TGTGCTAGTGGTTTGGGTGCACCTGGGGCCAACGTCCTGACTTTC
TRBJ2-7 TRBD2 TRBV28 NA CASSSPGTSVHEQYF TGTGCCAGCAGTTCTCCCGGGACTAGCGTCCACGAGCAGTACTTC
TRBJ2-1 NA TRBV6-5 NA CASSPTGPYNEQFF TGTGCCAGCAGTCCGACAGGCCCGTACAATGAGCAGTTCTTC
TRBJ1-6 TRBD1 TRBV6-5 NA CASSYKNRGKASYNSPLHF TGTGCCAGCAGTTACAAAAACAGGGGGAAGGCCTCCTATAATTCACCCCTCCACTTT
TRBJ2-1 TRBD1 TRBV27 NA CASSNRGDEQFF TGTGCCAGCAGCAACAGGGGCGATGAGCAGTTCTTC
TRBJ2-7 NA TRBV5-1 few CASSLPQTPYEQYF TGCGCCAGCAGCTTGCCTCAGACGCCCTACGAGCAGTACTTC
TRBJ2-2 TRBD1 TRBV7-8 few CASSPRTGGASGELFF TGTGCCAGCAGCCCGCGAACAGGGGGCGCATCCGGGGAGCTGTTTTTT
TRBJ2-7 NA TRBV5-1 NA CASSLMDARSYEQYF TGCGCCAGCAGCTTGATGGACGCCCGCTCCTACGAGCAGTACTTC
TRBJ2-1 TRBD2 TRBV20-1 NA CSANGGANEQFF TGCAGTGCCAACGGGGGGGCCAATGAGCAGTTCTTC
TRBJ1-1 NA TRBV30 NA CACEGGTEAFF TGTGCCTGCGAGGGAGGGACTGAAGCTTTCTTT
TRBJ2-7 TRBD1 TRBV10-3 few CAISSGQDDEQYF TGTGCCATCAGCTCGGGACAGGACGACGAGCAGTACTTC
TRBJ2-7 NA TRBV12-3/TRBV12-4 few CASSFGQGFEQYF TGTGCCAGCAGTTTCGGGCAGGGTTTCGAGCAGTACTTC
TRBJ2-2 NA TRBV6-5 NA CASSYSGHANTGELFF TGTGCCAGCAGTTACTCTGGACACGCGAACACCGGGGAGCTGTTTTTT
TRBJ1-3 NA TRBV6-5 NA CASSVQRSGNTIYF TGTGCCAGCAGTGTCCAGAGATCTGGAAACACCATATATTTT
TRBJ1-1 NA TRBV30 once CAWSVRPRGGTEAFF TGTGCCTGGAGTGTACGTCCCAGGGGTGGAACTGAAGCTTTCTTT